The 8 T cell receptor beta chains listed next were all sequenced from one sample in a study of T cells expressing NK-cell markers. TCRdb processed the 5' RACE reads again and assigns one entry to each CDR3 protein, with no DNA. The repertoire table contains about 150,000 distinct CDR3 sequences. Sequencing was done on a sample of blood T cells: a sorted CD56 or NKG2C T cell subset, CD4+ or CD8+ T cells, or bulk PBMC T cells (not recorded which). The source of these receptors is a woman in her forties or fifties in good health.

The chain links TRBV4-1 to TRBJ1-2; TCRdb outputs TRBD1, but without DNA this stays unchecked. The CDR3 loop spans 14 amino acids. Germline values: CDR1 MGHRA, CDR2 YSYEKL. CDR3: CASNPTGQSYGYTF.

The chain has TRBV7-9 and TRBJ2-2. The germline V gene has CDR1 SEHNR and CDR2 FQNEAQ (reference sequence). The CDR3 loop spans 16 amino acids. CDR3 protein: CASSLVRRANTGELFF.

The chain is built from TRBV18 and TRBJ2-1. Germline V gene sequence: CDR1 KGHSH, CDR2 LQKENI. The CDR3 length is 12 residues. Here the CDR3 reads CASSPPTNEQFF. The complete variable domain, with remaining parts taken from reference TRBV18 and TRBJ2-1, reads NAGVMQNPRHLVRRRGQEARLRCSPMKGHSHVYWYRQLPEEGLKFMVYLQKENIIDESGMPKERFSAEFPKEGPSILRIQQVVRGDSAAYFCASSPPTNEQFFGPGTRLTVL.

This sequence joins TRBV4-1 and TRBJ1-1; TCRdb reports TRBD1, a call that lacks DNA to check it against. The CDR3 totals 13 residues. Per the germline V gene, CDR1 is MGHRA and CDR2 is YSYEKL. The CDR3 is CASSRNRDTEAFF.

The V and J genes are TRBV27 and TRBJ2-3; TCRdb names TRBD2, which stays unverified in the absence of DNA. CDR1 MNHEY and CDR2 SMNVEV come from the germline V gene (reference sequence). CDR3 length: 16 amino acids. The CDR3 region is CASSLTSGDYTDTQYF.

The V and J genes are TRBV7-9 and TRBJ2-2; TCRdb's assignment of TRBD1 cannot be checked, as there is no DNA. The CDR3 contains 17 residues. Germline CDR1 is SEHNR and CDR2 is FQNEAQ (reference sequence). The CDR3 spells CASSFLLTGGHTGELFF. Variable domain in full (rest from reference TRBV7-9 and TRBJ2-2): DTGVSQNPRHKITKRGQNVTFRCDPISEHNRLYWYRQTLGQGPEFLTYFQNEAQLEKSRLLSDRFSAERPKGSFSTLEIQRTEQGDSAMYLCASSFLLTGGHTGELFFGEGSRLTVL.

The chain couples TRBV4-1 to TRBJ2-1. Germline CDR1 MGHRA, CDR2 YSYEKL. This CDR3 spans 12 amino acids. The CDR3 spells CASGLGGNEQFF.

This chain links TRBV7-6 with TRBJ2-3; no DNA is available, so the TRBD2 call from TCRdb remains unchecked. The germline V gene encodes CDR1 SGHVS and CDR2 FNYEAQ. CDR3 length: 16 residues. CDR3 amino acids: CASSLVAGTVGDTQYF.